The source of this TCR beta chain is a study of cytomegalovirus exposure and HLA in healthy donors. In the study overall: Among several hundred genotyped donors, roughly 81% fell in the Caucasian-associated ancestry cluster.

PCR employed 60 Vbeta and 13 Jbeta primers. The table came from immunoSEQ multiplex PCR; TCRdb's copy has only in-frame clones and leaves some out. The table records 110,000 to 150,000 clones, approximately 81% of them present only once. This sequence was found in a woman aged 40 to 49 in good health and CMV-seropositive. Specimen: PBMCs.

The CDR3 nucleotides read TGTGCCAGCAGCTTAGCGGGAGCAACTAATGAAAAACTGTTTTTT. Residues: CASSLAGATNEKLFF. V gene TRBV7-9 combines with J gene TRBJ1-4; no clear D gene. Trimming pared 0 bases from V and 0 bases from J, leaving 5 bases between. Per the germline V gene, CDR1 is SEHNR and CDR2 is FQNEAQ (reference sequence). This CDR3 is built from 15 residues.